The rows below give T cell receptor beta chains drawn from one sample of a study of blood T cell repertoires in COVID-19. Clones were read by immunoSEQ multiplex PCR, and TCRdb kept only the in-frame ones, dropping some. Of 150,000 to 200,000 clones in the sample, 80% to 90% were seen once. The specimen sequenced was PBMCs or T cells enriched from blood (not recorded which). The receptor set was obtained from a woman under 30 who had recovered from COVID-19. Each CDR3 is given with its conserved first and last residue.

V gene	J gene	CDR3 protein
TRBV19	TRBJ1-5	CASSMRDGSLNQPQHF
TRBV18	TRBJ1-1	CASSPGRRNTEAFF
TRBV28	TRBJ2-1	CASSLRRDRLDNEQFF
TRBV27	TRBJ1-1	CASSSRGSTEAFF
TRBV7-3	TRBJ1-1	CASSLGGTTNTEAFF
TRBV19	TRBJ2-1	CASSIGSRGQTYNEQFF
TRBV19	TRBJ2-1	CAAGRYEQFF
TRBV4-1	TRBJ2-1	CASSQEASGARGEQFF
TRBV19	TRBJ1-1	CASSGDRGNTEAFF
TRBV7-9	TRBJ1-1	CASSIGTVDQAFF
TRBV29-1	TRBJ2-7	CSVSGFSYEQYF
TRBV18	TRBJ2-7	CASSTGQGALYEQYF
TRBV10-3	TRBJ1-2	CAINPAGGWVGYTF
TRBV27	TRBJ1-2	CASSPRDSLPYGYTF
TRBV29-1	TRBJ1-2	CSAPANSGTGSWGYTF
TRBV7-9	TRBJ1-1	CASSRGGLNTEAFF
TRBV18	TRBJ2-6	CASSPVGAGANVLTF
TRBV10-3	TRBJ2-1	CAISASGTGGNEQFF
TRBV6-5	TRBJ1-2	CASSFSQSYGYTF
TRBV5-1	TRBJ1-4	CASSSSGHATNEKLFF
TRBV29-1	TRBJ1-2	CSVEDASTSYGYTF
TRBV19	TRBJ2-5	CASSNPDSLETQYF
TRBV10-1	TRBJ1-1	CASSDQKQQGF
TRBV2	TRBJ1-2	CASSEDPTLTGGPGYTF
TRBV20-1	TRBJ1-2	CSGGRGDGYTF
TRBV6-4	TRBJ2-1	CASSPSSGSGSSEQFF
TRBV7-2	TRBJ1-2	CASSGTGGTGYGYTF
TRBV27	TRBJ2-7	CASSPKDRLSYEQYF
TRBV5-1	TRBJ2-1	CASSLPGQALGNEQFF
TRBV11-2	TRBJ1-4	CASSFGGIGEKLFF
TRBV28	TRBJ1-4	CASSPPGQGGINEKLFF
TRBV19	TRBJ2-1	CASSISGGQYNEQFF
TRBV7-2	TRBJ2-7	CASSTTGSSSYEQYF
TRBV15	TRBJ2-5	CATSRGSGGDQETQYF
TRBV27	TRBJ1-1	CASSLSTVLNTEAFF
TRBV7-2	TRBJ1-2	CASSNNRVSNGYTF
TRBV7-9	TRBJ1-2	CASSETMSGYTF
TRBV28	TRBJ2-7	CASSQRGLGYEQYF
TRBV29-1	TRBJ2-6	CSVEVEGSGANVLTF
TRBV27	TRBJ1-5	CASSSTGIRQPQHF
TRBV14	TRBJ1-2	CASSQVIGQVGGYTF
TRBV7-9	TRBJ1-6	CASSPDRDRAFSPLHF